The 7 T cell receptor beta chains in this list originate from one sample, sequenced in a study of shared clonotypes between healthy human individuals. The repertoire was sequenced with immunoSEQ multiplex PCR; TCRdb's copy has only in-frame clones and lacks some. The repertoire holds more than 450,000 clones, with 70% to 80% as singletons. Sequenced sample: PBMCs. Receptor source: a woman aged 40 to 49 in good health. Some clones in this sample may be carry-over from other donors' samples.

The chain recombines TRBV11-3 with TRBJ2-1; 7 bases match TRBD2. The CDR3 totals 15 residues. V shed 8 bases, J shed 8 bases, and the junction held 15 bases outside the gene matches. Per the germline V gene, CDR1 is SGHNT and CDR2 is YENEEA. The CDR3 nucleotides are TGTGCCAGCTCACCCGGGGAGGGTTTGGTGGATGAGCAGTTCTTC. This gives the protein CASSPGEGLVDEQFF.

CDR3 sequence reads: CASSLFGDSNQPQHF. CDR3 DNA sequence: TGCGCCAGCAGCTTGTTTGGGGATAGCAATCAGCCCCAGCATTTT. V is TRBV5-1 and J is TRBJ1-5; no reliable D call. The germline gives CDR1 SGHRS, CDR2 YFSETQ. The CDR3 covers 15 residues. V lost 1 base to trimming and J lost 0 bases, with 8 bases between them.

The J gene is TRBJ2-3, the V gene TRBV7-9, with TRBD1 identical over 8 bases. Germline V gene sequence: CDR1 SEHNR, CDR2 FQNEAQ (reference sequence). The V gene end was trimmed by 6 bases and the J gene end by 6 bases; junction bases not matched to a gene: 14. The CDR3 runs to 16 residues. This CDR3 reads CASRLRQGTPRDTQYF. The DNA for the CDR3 is TGTGCCAGCAGACTACGACAGGGGACCCCACGGGATACGCAGTATTTT.

V gene TRBV29-1 combines with J gene TRBJ2-1; the D is unclear. Germline CDR1 and CDR2: SQVTM and ANQGSEA. Trimming took 7 bases from V and 15 from J, leaving 13 bases between them. The CDR3 sequence is 9 residues long. The CDR3 nucleotides read TGCAGCGCGGGCAGTAAGCGGTTCTTC. Residues: CSAGSKRFF.

V usage is TRBV7-8 and J usage is TRBJ1-3; D is possibly TRBD1 (6 bases). The V and J ends lost 5 bases and 0 bases respectively, with 14 bases between them. The length of the CDR3 is 16 residues. Germline CDR1 and CDR2: SGHVS and FQNEAQ. The CDR3, as DNA: TGTGCCAGCAGCCTGCGACAGGTCCTCTCTGGAAACACCATATATTTT. Its protein product is CASSLRQVLSGNTIYF.

This clone has a count of ten or more. This sequence joins TRBV5-4 and TRBJ2-3; 13 bases line up with TRBD2. The CDR3 spans 16 residues. V trimming: 4 bases; J trimming: 5 bases; junction bases outside the gene matches: 7. In germline, CDR1 is SGHNT, CDR2 YYREEE (reference sequence). CDR3 sequence reads: CASSIGLAGVQDTQYF. In DNA, the CDR3 is TGTGCCAGCAGCATCGGACTAGCGGGAGTACAAGATACGCAGTATTTT.

The J gene is TRBJ2-5, the V gene TRBV6-5, with D maybe TRBD2 (6 bases). The assigned J gene may be wrong: the sequence end matches TRBJ2-7 better. The CDR3 extends over 15 amino acids. CDR1 MNHEY and CDR2 SVGAGI come from the germline V gene. CDR3 sequence (DNA): TGTGCCAGCAGTTACTCGGAGGGAGGATCCTACGAGCAGTACTTC. It specifies CASSYSEGGSYEQYF.